Reported below is one TCR beta chain. The CDR3 spans 15 residues. Germline CDR1 and CDR2: KGHSH and LQKENI. Between the trimmed V and J ends, which lost 3 bases and 6 bases, there was a span of 15 bases. The data belong to a study of cytomegalovirus exposure and HLA in healthy donors. A multiplex PCR was run with 60 Vbeta primers and 13 Jbeta primers. The repertoire was sequenced with immunoSEQ multiplex PCR; TCRdb's copy has only in-frame clones and lacks some. The sample lists 150,000 to 200,000 clones, 70% to 80% seen once, with around 2.3% in the top ten. The V call is TRBV18, the J call TRBJ2-1; TRBD2 is a possible D gene (7 bases). The TCR sequence derives from a man in his fifties in good health and CMV-seropositive. The sequenced sample consisted of PBMCs. The CDR3 DNA sequence: TGTGCCAGCTCACCCCCGCTAGGGGGGGGCAATGAGCAGTTCTTC. Protein: CASSPPLGGGNEQFF.